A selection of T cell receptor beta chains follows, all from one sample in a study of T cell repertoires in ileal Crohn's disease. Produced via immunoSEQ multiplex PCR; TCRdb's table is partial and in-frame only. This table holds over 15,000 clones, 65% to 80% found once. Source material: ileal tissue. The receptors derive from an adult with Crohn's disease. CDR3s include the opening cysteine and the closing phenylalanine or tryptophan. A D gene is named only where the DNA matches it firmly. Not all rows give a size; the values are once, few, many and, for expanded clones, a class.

TGTGCCAGCTCACCATCTAACAGTCTCGCCTACGAGCAGTACTTC,CASSPSNSLAYEQYF,TRBV18,TRBJ2-7,-,15,-
TGTGCCAGCTCACCGGTGGGGACAGGCGGGGGAAAACTGTTTTTT,CASSPVGTGGGKLFF,TRBV18,TRBJ1-4,TRBD1,15,-
TGTGCCTCCAAATACCAGGGTGGACCTGAAGCTTTCTTT,CASKYQGGPEAFF,TRBV10-3,TRBJ1-1,-,13,-
TGTGCCACCAAGGGAGCTAGCGTGTACGAGCAGTACTTC,CATKGASVYEQYF,TRBV6-6,TRBJ2-7,-,13,few
TGTGCCAGCAGTGAAGGGGGGCGGCGGAACAATCAGCCCCAGCATTTT,CASSEGGRRNNQPQHF,TRBV2,TRBJ1-5,-,16,once
TGTGCCAGCAGTGAAGAAGTGGGGTGGGGGGTGGATGAAGCTTTCTTT,CASSEEVGWGVDEAFF,TRBV6-1,TRBJ1-1,-,16,-
TGTGCCAGCAGCCAAGAATCCGGGGCGGGAGGGTACAATGAGCAGTTCTTC,CASSQESGAGGYNEQFF,TRBV5-4,TRBJ2-1,TRBD2,17,-
TGTGCCAGCAGTCTCCTGGGGGGGACGAACACCGGGGAGCTGTTTTTT,CASSLLGGTNTGELFF,TRBV14,TRBJ2-2,TRBD2,16,-
TGTGCCAGCAGCCAAGACGGAGGGGGGGCCCGGGAGACCCAGTACTTC,CASSQDGGGARETQYF,TRBV4-2,TRBJ2-5,-,16,-
TGTGCCAGCAGCCTGTGGGCCGAGGAAATTAGCGGGAAAATGTACTTC,CASSLWAEEISGKMYF,TRBV14,TRBJ2-5,TRBD2,16,-
TGTGCCATCAGACGACAGGGTGAGGCCACTGAAGCTTTCTTT,CAIRRQGEATEAFF,TRBV10-3,TRBJ1-1,TRBD1,14,-
TGTGCCAGCAGCCTAGGACTAGCGGGGGCTCAAATCACCGGGGAGCTGTTTTTT,CASSLGLAGAQITGELFF,TRBV5-4,TRBJ2-2,TRBD2,18,-
TGTGCCAGCAGTTTATCTAGCGGGCCGTCCTACGAGCAGTACTTC,CASSLSSGPSYEQYF,TRBV28,TRBJ2-7,TRBD2,15,-
TGTGCCAGCAGCTTATTCGGAGACACCGGGGAGCTGTTTTTT,CASSLFGDTGELFF,TRBV11-3,TRBJ2-2,-,14,few
TGCAGCGTCTTCCCCCGCAGGCAAGAGACCCAGTACTTC,CSVFPRRQETQYF,TRBV29-1,TRBJ2-5,-,13,-
TGTGCCAGCAGCCGCACCGCCTCCACTACTTATTCCACGGTGGAGACCCAGTACTTC,CASSRTASTTYSTVETQYF,TRBV4-2,TRBJ2-5,-,19,few
TGTGCCAGCAGAACAGGACGGAATAGCAATCAGCCCCAGCATTTT,CASRTGRNSNQPQHF,TRBV6-5,TRBJ1-5,-,15,-
TGTGCCAGTAGATCAACCGGGCGAGGGTACACCGGGGAGCTGTTTTTT,CASRSTGRGYTGELFF,TRBV19,TRBJ2-2,-,16,few
TGTGCCAGCAGCGCAAATCCAGGGGGCTATGGCTACACCTTC,CASSANPGGYGYTF,TRBV9,TRBJ1-2,TRBD1,14,medium-sized
TGTGCCAGCAGCTTGGGTCTGCGGGGGGGCTCCTACAATGAGCAGTTCTTC,CASSLGLRGGSYNEQFF,TRBV5-4,TRBJ2-1,TRBD2,17,-
TGTGCCAGTAGTATCTCTAGCGGGAGGGTCAGTGAGCAGTTCTTC,CASSISSGRVSEQFF,TRBV19,TRBJ2-1,TRBD2,15,-
TGTGCCAGCCGGCAGGGGGTCCCCACCGGGGAGCTGTTTTTT,CASRQGVPTGELFF,TRBV6-5,TRBJ2-2,TRBD1,14,-
TGTGCCACAAACATACCGGGACAGGGGGGACATGAGCAGTTCTTC,CATNIPGQGGHEQFF,TRBV10-3,TRBJ2-1,TRBD1,15,few
TGTGCCATCAAAGAGAGGAACGAGCAGTACTTC,CAIKERNEQYF,TRBV10-3,TRBJ2-7,-,11,-
TGTGCCAGCTCGGGGGGTGAGCAGTTCTTC,CASSGGEQFF,TRBV18,TRBJ2-1,-,10,few
TGTGCCTGGAGAGGGACAGGGTGGCATGAAAAACTGTTTTTT,CAWRGTGWHEKLFF,TRBV30,TRBJ1-4,TRBD1,14,-
TGTGCCAGCAGAGTTTTTCAGGGCGGGCAGTACTTC,CASRVFQGGQYF,TRBV6-1,TRBJ2-7,-,12,-
TGTGCCAGCAGCGTAGTTGGACAGGGGTACACAGATACGCAGTATTTT,CASSVVGQGYTDTQYF,TRBV9,TRBJ2-3,TRBD1,16,-
TGCGCCAGCAGCCCCGACAGGGTTTCACCCCTCCACTTT,CASSPDRVSPLHF,TRBV5-1,TRBJ1-6,TRBD1,13,-
TGTGCCAGCAGTGAAGCGGCTAGCGGGGGATTGGGTGAGCAGTTCTTC,CASSEAASGGLGEQFF,TRBV2,TRBJ2-1,TRBD2,16,few
TGCGCCAGCAGCATAGGGACAGGGGGTTTGAACACTGAAGCTTTCTTT,CASSIGTGGLNTEAFF,TRBV5-1,TRBJ1-1,TRBD1,16,-
TGTGCCAGCTCACCACGGGCAGGGGTAAATTCACCCCTCCACTTT,CASSPRAGVNSPLHF,TRBV18,TRBJ1-6,-,15,-
TGTGCCAGCAGCCTTAGGACTAGCTGGGGTAATGAGCAGTTCTTC,CASSLRTSWGNEQFF,TRBV14,TRBJ2-1,TRBD2,15,few
TGTGCCAGCAGCCCGGGAGTTATCAAGGGGTACGAGCAGTACTTC,CASSPGVIKGYEQYF,TRBV5-6,TRBJ2-7,-,15,-
TGTGCCAGCAGTTCCGACGGGACTAGCGGGAGGGCCTGGAGGTTCTTC,CASSSDGTSGRAWRFF,TRBV27,TRBJ2-1,TRBD2,16,few
TGTGCCAGCAGTGAGACAGGGGGAAAAGCTTTCTTT,CASSETGGKAFF,TRBV2,TRBJ1-1,TRBD1,12,-
TGTGCCTGGGACAGGGTTATGTCCGGCTACACCTTC,CAWDRVMSGYTF,TRBV30,TRBJ1-2,TRBD1,12,-
TGTGCCAGCAGCTTAGGTGTTCGGACCGGGGAGCTGTTTTTT,CASSLGVRTGELFF,TRBV7-2,TRBJ2-2,-,14,-
TGTGCCTGGAGCGGGACAGGGGTCGGCAATCAGCCCCAGCATTTT,CAWSGTGVGNQPQHF,TRBV30,TRBJ1-5,TRBD1,15,-
TGTGCCAGTAGTATATTAACTACCGCGAACACCGGGGAGCTGTTTTTT,CASSILTTANTGELFF,TRBV19,TRBJ2-2,-,16,few
TGTGCCAGCAGTTTAGGGCCAGAATTATACACTGAAGCTTTCTTT,CASSLGPELYTEAFF,TRBV27,TRBJ1-1,-,15,-
TGTGCCAGCAGTGAATGGGGAGGGATGAGCTATGGCTACACCTTC,CASSEWGGMSYGYTF,TRBV2,TRBJ1-2,-,15,-
TGCAGCGTCGACTACCAGATGAACGGTGAGCAGTTCTTC,CSVDYQMNGEQFF,TRBV29-1,TRBJ2-1,-,13,-
TGTGCCAGTAGACACCTCTCTGGAAACACCATATATTTT,CASRHLSGNTIYF,TRBV6-1,TRBJ1-3,-,13,few
TGCGCCAGCAGCCGGGCCCCAGGGAACCATAATTCACCCCTCCACTTT,CASSRAPGNHNSPLHF,TRBV5-1,TRBJ1-6,-,16,-
TGTGCCAGCAGCTTAGGACTGAACTCTGGGGCCAACGTCCTGACTTTC,CASSLGLNSGANVLTF,TRBV7-2,TRBJ2-6,-,16,-
TGCAGCGTTGCTCTGGGACTACGCACAGATACGCAGTATTTT,CSVALGLRTDTQYF,TRBV29-1,TRBJ2-3,TRBD2,14,-
TGTGCCAGCAGTCCGACTAGCGGGAGACCTCAGTTCTTC,CASSPTSGRPQFF,TRBV13,TRBJ2-1,TRBD2,13,-
TGTGCCAGCAGTGATTTCGGGACAGGGATCTACGAGCAGTACTTC,CASSDFGTGIYEQYF,TRBV6-1,TRBJ2-7,TRBD1,15,few
TGTGCCACCAGCAGATTTGGGCTAGCGGGAGGCCTCTCCTACGAGCAGTACTTC,CATSRFGLAGGLSYEQYF,TRBV15,TRBJ2-7,TRBD2,18,-
TGTGCCAGCAGCTCCGACAGGAGATTCTATGGCTACACCTTC,CASSSDRRFYGYTF,TRBV5-6,TRBJ1-2,-,14,few